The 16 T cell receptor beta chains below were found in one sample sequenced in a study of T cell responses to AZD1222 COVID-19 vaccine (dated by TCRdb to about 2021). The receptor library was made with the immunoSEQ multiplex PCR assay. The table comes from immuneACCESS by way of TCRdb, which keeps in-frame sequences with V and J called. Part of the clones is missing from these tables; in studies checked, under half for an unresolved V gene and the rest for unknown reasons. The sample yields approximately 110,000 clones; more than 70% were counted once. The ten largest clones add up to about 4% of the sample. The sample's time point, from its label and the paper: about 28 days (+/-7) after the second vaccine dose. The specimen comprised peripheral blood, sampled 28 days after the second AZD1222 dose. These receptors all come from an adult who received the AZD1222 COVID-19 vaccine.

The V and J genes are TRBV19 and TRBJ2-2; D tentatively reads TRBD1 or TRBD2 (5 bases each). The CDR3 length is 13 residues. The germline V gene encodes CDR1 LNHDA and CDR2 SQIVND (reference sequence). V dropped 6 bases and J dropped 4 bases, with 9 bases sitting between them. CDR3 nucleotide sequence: TGTGCCAGTAGCGGGGCGATCACCGGGGAGCTGTTTTTT. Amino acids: CASSGAITGELFF.

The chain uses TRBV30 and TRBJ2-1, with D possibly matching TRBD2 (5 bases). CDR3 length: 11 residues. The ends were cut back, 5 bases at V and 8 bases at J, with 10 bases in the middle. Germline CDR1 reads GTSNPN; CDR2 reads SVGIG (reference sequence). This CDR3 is CAWAPGDEQFF. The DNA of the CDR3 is TGTGCCTGGGCCCCCGGGGATGAGCAGTTCTTC.

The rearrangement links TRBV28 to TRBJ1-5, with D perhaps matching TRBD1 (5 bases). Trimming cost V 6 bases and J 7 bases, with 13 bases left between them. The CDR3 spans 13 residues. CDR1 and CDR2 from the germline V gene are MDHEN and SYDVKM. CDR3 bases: TGTGCCAGCAGGCCGACAGAAGGACAGCCCCAGCATTTT. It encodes CASRPTEGQPQHF.

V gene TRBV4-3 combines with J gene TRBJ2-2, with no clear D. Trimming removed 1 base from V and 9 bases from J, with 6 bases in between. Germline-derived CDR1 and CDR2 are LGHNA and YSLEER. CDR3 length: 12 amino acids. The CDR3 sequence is CASSQVSRELFF. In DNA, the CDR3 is TGCGCCAGCAGCCAAGTCTCGCGGGAGCTGTTTTTT.

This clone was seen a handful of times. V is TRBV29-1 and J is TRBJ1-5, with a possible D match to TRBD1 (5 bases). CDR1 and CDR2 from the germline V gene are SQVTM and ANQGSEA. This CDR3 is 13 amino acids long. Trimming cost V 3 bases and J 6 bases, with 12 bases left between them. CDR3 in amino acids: CSVDLGDGQPQHF. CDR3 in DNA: TGCAGCGTTGATTTGGGGGACGGTCAGCCCCAGCATTTT.

The chain's CDR3 is CASSPVYYNEQYF. The CDR3 region has the DNA TGTGCCAGCTCACCCGTCTACTATAACGAGCAGTACTTC. The rearrangement uses TRBV18 and TRBJ2-7; D is uncertain. V lost 3 bases and J 5 bases, leaving 11 bases between the germline ends. Germline V gene data show CDR1 as KGHSH and CDR2 as LQKENI. The CDR3 loop spans 13 amino acids.

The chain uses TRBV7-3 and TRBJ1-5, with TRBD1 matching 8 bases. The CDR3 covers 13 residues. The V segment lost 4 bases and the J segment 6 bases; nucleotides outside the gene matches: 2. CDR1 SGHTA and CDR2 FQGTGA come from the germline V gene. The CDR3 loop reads CASSSGQGQPQHF. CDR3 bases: TGTGCCAGCAGCTCAGGACAGGGTCAGCCCCAGCATTTT.

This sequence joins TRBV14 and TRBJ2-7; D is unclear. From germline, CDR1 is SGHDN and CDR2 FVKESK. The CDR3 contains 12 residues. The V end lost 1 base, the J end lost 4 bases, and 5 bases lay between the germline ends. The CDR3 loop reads CASSQGWYEQYF. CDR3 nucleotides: TGTGCCAGCAGCCAAGGCTGGTACGAGCAGTACTTC.

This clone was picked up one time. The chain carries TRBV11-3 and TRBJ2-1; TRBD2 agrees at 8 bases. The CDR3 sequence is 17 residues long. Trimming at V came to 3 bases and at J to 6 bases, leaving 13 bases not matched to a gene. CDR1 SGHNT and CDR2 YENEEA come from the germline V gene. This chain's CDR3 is CASSFSRGGEGSNEQFF. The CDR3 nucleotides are TGTGCCAGCAGCTTCTCCCGGGGGGGGGAAGGGTCCAATGAGCAGTTCTTC.

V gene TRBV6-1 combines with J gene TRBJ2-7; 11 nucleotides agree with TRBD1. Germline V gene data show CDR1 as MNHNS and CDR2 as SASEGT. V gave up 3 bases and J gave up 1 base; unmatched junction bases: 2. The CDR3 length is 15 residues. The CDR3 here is CASSDGQGASYEQYF. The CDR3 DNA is TGTGCCAGCAGTGATGGACAGGGGGCTTCCTACGAGCAGTACTTC.

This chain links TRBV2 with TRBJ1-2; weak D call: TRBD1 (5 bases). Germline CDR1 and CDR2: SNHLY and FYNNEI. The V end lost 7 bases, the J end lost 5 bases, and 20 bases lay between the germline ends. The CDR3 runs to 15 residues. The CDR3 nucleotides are TGTGCCAGCATCCCGGGACGGAACCGGGGGTATGGCTACACCTTC. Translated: CASIPGRNRGYGYTF.

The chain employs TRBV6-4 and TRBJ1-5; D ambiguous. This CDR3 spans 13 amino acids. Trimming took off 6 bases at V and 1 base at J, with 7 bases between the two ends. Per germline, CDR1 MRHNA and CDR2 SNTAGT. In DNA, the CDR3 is TGTGCCAGCAGCGCGGGGAGCAATCAGCCCCAGCATTTT. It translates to CASSAGSNQPQHF.

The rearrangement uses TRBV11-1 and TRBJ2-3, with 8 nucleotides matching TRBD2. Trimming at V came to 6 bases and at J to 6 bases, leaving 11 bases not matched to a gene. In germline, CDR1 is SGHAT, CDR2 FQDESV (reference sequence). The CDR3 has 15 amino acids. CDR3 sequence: CASSSGRGDVDTQYF. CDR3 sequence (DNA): TGTGCCAGCAGTTCGGGGCGGGGGGATGTTGATACGCAGTATTTT.

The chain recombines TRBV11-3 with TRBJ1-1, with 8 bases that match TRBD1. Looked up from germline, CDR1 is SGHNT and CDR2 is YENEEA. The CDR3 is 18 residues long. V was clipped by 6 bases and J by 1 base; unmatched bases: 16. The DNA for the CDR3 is TGTGCCAGCAGTTCAGCGGACAGGGATAGGTTTTGGAACACTGAAGCTTTCTTT. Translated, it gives CASSSADRDRFWNTEAFF.

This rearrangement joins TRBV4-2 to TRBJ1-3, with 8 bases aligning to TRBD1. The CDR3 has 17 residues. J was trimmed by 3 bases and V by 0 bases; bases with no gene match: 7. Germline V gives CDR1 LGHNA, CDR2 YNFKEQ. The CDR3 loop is CASSQESAGGYGNTIYF. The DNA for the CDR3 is TGTGCCAGCAGCCAAGAGTCCGCAGGGGGCTATGGAAACACCATATATTTT.

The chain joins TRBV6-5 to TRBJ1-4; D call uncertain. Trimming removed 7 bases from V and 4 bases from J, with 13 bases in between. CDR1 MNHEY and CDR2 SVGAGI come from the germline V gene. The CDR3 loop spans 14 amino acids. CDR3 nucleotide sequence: TGTGCCAGCAATGTCGACACCGATAATGAAAAACTGTTTTTT. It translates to CASNVDTDNEKLFF.